What follows are 17 T cell receptor beta chains derived from one specimen sequenced in a study of OX40 agonist ivuxolimab in advanced cancers. Clones were sequenced by immunoSEQ multiplex PCR, and TCRdb holds only the in-frame ones, with some missing. Among around 84,000 clones listed, approximately 95% were seen once. The sequences come from CD4+ or CD8+ T cells sorted from blood, collected in a trial of the OX40 agonist ivuxolimab. The receptors derive from an adult with an advanced solid tumor such as melanoma, head and neck, liver or kidney cancer.

The rearrangement uses TRBV11-2 and TRBJ2-4; D is ambiguous. V dropped 0 bases and J dropped 1 base, with 13 bases sitting between them. The CDR3 loop spans 17 amino acids. Looked up from germline, CDR1 is SGHAT and CDR2 is FQNNGV. The CDR3 is CASSLDTLVLAKNIQYF. DNA for the CDR3: TGTGCCAGCAGCTTAGATACGCTAGTCCTGGCCAAAAACATTCAGTACTTC.

The J gene is TRBJ1-1, the V gene TRBV29-1; possible D gene TRBD1, 5 bases. The CDR3 is made up of 10 amino acids. The germline CDR1 and CDR2 sequences are SQVTM and ANQGSEA. V lost 7 bases to trimming and J lost 4 bases, with 7 bases between them. CDR3 sequence (DNA): TGCAGCGCTGGGGGCACTGAAGCTTTCTTT. It yields the protein CSAGGTEAFF. Drawing the rest from reference TRBV29-1 and TRBJ1-1, the complete variable domain is SAVISQKPSRDICQRGTSLTIQCQVDSQVTMMFWYRQQPGQSLTLIATANQGSEATYESGFVIDKFPISRPNLTFSTLTVSNMSPEDSSIYLCSAGGTEAFFGQGTRLTVV.

The chain has TRBV19 and TRBJ2-5, with D uncertain. Germline CDR1 and CDR2: LNHDA and SQIVND (reference sequence). The CDR3 totals 15 residues. Trimming stripped 2 bases from V and 1 base from J, with 11 bases between. The CDR3: CASSISREVQETQYF. DNA for the CDR3: TGTGCCAGTAGTATATCCCGAGAAGTCCAAGAGACCCAGTACTTC.

The chain uses TRBV11-3 and TRBJ2-3; 9 positions match TRBD1. With 5 bases clipped from V and 2 bases from J, the junction kept 5 bases outside the gene matches. CDR3 size: 15 residues. CDR1 is SGHNT, CDR2 YENEEA, per germline. CDR3 region: CASSGGTGFTDTQYF. CDR3 DNA: TGTGCCAGCAGCGGGGGGACAGGGTTCACAGATACGCAGTATTTT.

This clone was recorded once. The CDR3 here is CASSLLGPSGRVPDTQYF. CDR3 DNA: TGTGCCAGCAGCTTATTGGGGCCTAGCGGGAGGGTCCCAGATACGCAGTATTTT. The V gene is TRBV11-1, the J gene TRBJ2-3; 12 bases are shared with TRBD2. The ends lost 2 bases at V and 4 bases at J; junction bases unmatched: 10. The CDR3 has 18 amino acids. Germline CDR1 is SGHAT and CDR2 is FQDESV (reference sequence).

The genes are TRBV10-3 and TRBJ2-2; possibly TRBD2 for D (5 bases). This CDR3 is built from 19 residues. The V gene lost 0 bases and the J gene lost 2 bases, with 19 bases spanning the gap. In germline, CDR1 is ENHRY, CDR2 SYGVKD. The CDR3, as DNA: TGTGCCATCAGTGAGTCGATGGGCGCAGGACTCAGCAACACCGGGGAGCTGTTTTTT. Its translation is CAISESMGAGLSNTGELFF.

The gene calls are TRBV6-5 and TRBJ2-2; TRBD2 matches 11 bases. Germline values: CDR1 MNHEY, CDR2 SVGAGI. V was pared by 0 bases and J by 5 bases, with 2 bases of the junction left unmatched. The CDR3 consists of 16 residues. CDR3 region: CASSYSSGRVTGELFF. CDR3 nucleotide sequence: TGTGCCAGCAGTTACTCTAGCGGGAGGGTTACCGGGGAGCTGTTTTTT.

This chain connects TRBV28 to TRBJ2-3, with 12 bases lining up with TRBD1. With V trimmed by 3 bases and J by 2 bases, 9 bases remained unmatched. From germline, CDR1 is MDHEN and CDR2 SYDVKM. This CDR3 comprises 18 residues. The CDR3, as DNA: TGTGCCAGCAGTTTCCTTGGGGGACAGGGGGCGACCACAGATACGCAGTATTTT. It translates to CASSFLGGQGATTDTQYF.

This sequence joins TRBV30 and TRBJ2-2; D is unresolved. The V gene lost 2 bases and the J gene lost 2 bases, with 6 bases spanning the gap. This CDR3 is 13 amino acids long. CDR1 and CDR2 (germline): GTSNPN, SVGIG (reference sequence). The CDR3 is CAWSLGNTGELFF. CDR3 nucleotides: TGTGCCTGGAGTCTAGGAAACACCGGGGAGCTGTTTTTT.

The chain links TRBV27 to TRBJ2-3; TRBD2 agrees at 8 bases. The CDR3 spans 14 residues. Per the germline V gene, CDR1 is MNHEY and CDR2 is SMNVEV (reference sequence). V lost 3 bases to trimming and J lost 5 bases; unmatched junction nucleotides: 4. CDR3 protein: CASSFPLAGDTQYF. CDR3 DNA: TGTGCCAGCAGTTTCCCGCTAGCGGGAGATACGCAGTATTTT.

This clone showed up just once. V and J are TRBV6-5 and TRBJ2-1, with TRBD1 as a possible D gene (5 bases). CDR3 length equals 15 residues. From germline, CDR1 is MNHEY and CDR2 SVGAGI. The V end lost 2 bases, the J end lost 5 bases, and 13 bases lay between the germline ends. The CDR3 sequence: CASSYTWGLHNEQFF. In nucleotides, the CDR3 is TGTGCCAGCAGTTACACATGGGGCCTACACAATGAGCAGTTCTTC.

The chain combines TRBV5-1 with TRBJ1-1, with D possibly being TRBD1 (5 bases). The germline CDR1 and CDR2 sequences are SGHRS and YFSETQ. The germline V and J ends were trimmed by 6 bases and 1 base, with 16 bases remaining between them. The CDR3 extends over 15 amino acids. This CDR3 is CASILSKGENTEAFF. CDR3 in DNA: TGCGCCAGCATCCTCTCAAAAGGGGAGAACACTGAAGCTTTCTTT. The complete variable domain, with remaining parts taken from reference TRBV5-1 and TRBJ1-1, reads KAGVTQTPRYLIKTRGQQVTLSCSPISGHRSVSWYQQTPGQGLQFLFEYFSETQRNKGNFPGRFSGRQFSNSRSEMNVSTLELGDSALYLCASILSKGENTEAFFGQGTRLTVV.

The table lists this clone with a count of one. The chain carries TRBV4-3 and TRBJ2-2; D gene unclear. The germline V gene has CDR1 LGHNA and CDR2 YSLEER. CDR3 length equals 16 residues. The V end lost 0 bases, the J end lost 0 bases, and 8 bases lay between the germline ends. The CDR3 spells CASSQEAAPNTGELFF. DNA of the CDR3: TGCGCCAGCAGCCAAGAGGCTGCGCCGAACACCGGGGAGCTGTTTTTT.

The chain carries TRBV30 and TRBJ1-1; TRBD1 aligns across 8 bases. V shed 8 bases, J shed 5 bases, and the junction held 13 bases outside the gene matches. This CDR3 spans 14 amino acids. Germline V lookup: CDR1 GTSNPN, CDR2 SVGIG (reference sequence). The CDR3 reads CARTSRGRFTEAFF. CDR3 DNA: TGTGCCAGGACCTCCAGGGGGCGGTTTACTGAAGCTTTCTTT.

This chain joins TRBV10-2 and TRBJ1-5; the match to TRBD1 covers 9 bases. The germline CDR1 and CDR2 sequences are WSHSY and SAAADI. The V segment lost 6 bases and the J segment 6 bases; nucleotides outside the gene matches: 6. The CDR3 sequence is 14 residues long. For the CDR3, the DNA is TGCGCCAGCAGGGACAGGGGAATGGGTCAGCCCCAGCATTTT. Translation: CASRDRGMGQPQHF.

The chain couples TRBV4-2 to TRBJ2-1; TRBD1 agrees at 8 bases. The CDR3 contains 14 residues. Germline CDR1 reads LGHNA; CDR2 reads YNFKEQ. The ends lost 4 bases at V and 6 bases at J; junction bases unmatched: 5. Here the CDR3 DNA reads TGTGCCAGCAGCCCAGAGACAGGGGCCAATGAGCAGTTCTTC. It codes for CASSPETGANEQFF.

The J gene is TRBJ2-2, the V gene TRBV27; the D call may be TRBD1 or TRBD2 (5 bases each). Trimming stripped 2 bases from V and 5 bases from J, with 9 bases between. CDR1 is MNHEY and CDR2 is SMNVEV in the germline V gene (reference sequence). CDR3 length: 14 residues. The CDR3 DNA reads as TGTGCCAGCAGTTTAGGGGGTGGAACCGGGGAGCTGTTTTTT. Its protein product is CASSLGGGTGELFF.